This T cell receptor (beta chain) was found in a study of cytomegalovirus exposure and HLA in healthy donors. General study points: One later analysis, an examination of the 120 or so validation repertoires, found that first-cohort TCR clusters tended to co-occur in them.

V lost 5 bases, J lost 8 bases, and 5 bases lay in between. Germline CDR1 reads MGHDK; CDR2 reads SYGVNS. The CDR3 length is 10 residues. As regards this clone: The antigen remains undetermined.

TCRdb keeps only in-frame clones here, not all; method: immunoSEQ multiplex PCR. The sample contains 150,000 or so clones, approximately 86% of which appear only once. This chain connects TRBV25-1 to TRBJ2-3; no firm D call. Sequencing used PBMCs. The TCR sequence derives from a man aged 18-30 years in good health and CMV-seropositive. CDR3 coding DNA: TGTGCCAGCAGTTACGGTACGCAGTATTTT. This codes for CASSYGTQYF.